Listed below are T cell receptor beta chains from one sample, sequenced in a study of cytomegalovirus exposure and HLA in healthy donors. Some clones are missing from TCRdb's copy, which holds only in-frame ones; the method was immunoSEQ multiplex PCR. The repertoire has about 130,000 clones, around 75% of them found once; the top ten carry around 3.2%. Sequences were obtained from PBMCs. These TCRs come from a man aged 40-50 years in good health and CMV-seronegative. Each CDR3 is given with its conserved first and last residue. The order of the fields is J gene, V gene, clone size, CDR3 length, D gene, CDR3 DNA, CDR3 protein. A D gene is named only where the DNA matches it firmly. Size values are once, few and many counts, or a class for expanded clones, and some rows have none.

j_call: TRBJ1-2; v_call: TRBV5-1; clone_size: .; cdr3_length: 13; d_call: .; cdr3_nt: TGCGCCAGCAGCTTTGTAAGGAGTTCTGGCTACACCTTC; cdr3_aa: CASSFVRSSGYTF
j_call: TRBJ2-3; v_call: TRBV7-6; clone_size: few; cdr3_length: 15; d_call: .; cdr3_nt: TGTGCCAGCAGCTTAGCGCTTGGGGCGGAGGGTACGCAGTATTTT; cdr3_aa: CASSLALGAEGTQYF
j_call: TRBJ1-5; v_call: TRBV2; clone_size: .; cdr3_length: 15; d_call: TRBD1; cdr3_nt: TGTGCCAGCAGTGTGGGACAGGGGGCCGGGCAGCCCCAGCATTTT; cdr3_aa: CASSVGQGAGQPQHF
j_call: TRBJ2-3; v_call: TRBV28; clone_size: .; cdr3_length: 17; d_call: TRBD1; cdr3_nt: TGTGCCAGCAGCCCTGGGGGTGGACAGGGTTACACAGATACGCAGTATTTT; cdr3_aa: CASSPGGGQGYTDTQYF
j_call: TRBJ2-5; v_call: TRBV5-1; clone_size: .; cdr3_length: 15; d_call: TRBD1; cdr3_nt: TGCGCCAGCAGCCCTCAGGGGGCAGGCGGAGAGACCCAGTACTTC; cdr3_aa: CASSPQGAGGETQYF
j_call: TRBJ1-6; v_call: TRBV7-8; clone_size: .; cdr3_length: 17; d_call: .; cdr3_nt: TGTGCCAGCAGCTTAGGGCCGACTTGGGGGCGGAATTCACCCCTCCACTTT; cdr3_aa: CASSLGPTWGRNSPLHF
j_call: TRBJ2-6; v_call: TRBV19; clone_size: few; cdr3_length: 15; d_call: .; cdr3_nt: TGTGCCAGTAGATCTCACAGGGCTGGGGCCAACGTCCTGACTTTC; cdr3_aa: CASRSHRAGANVLTF
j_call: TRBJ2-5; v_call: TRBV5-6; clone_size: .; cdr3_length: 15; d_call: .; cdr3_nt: TGTGCCAGCAGCTTGGCGGCAGGGTCACAAGAGACCCAGTACTTC; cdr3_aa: CASSLAAGSQETQYF
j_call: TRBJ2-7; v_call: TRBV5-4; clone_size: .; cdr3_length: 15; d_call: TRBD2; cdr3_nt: TGTGCCAGCAGCTCGAGACTAGCGGGGGGCTACGAGCAGTACTTC; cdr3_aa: CASSSRLAGGYEQYF
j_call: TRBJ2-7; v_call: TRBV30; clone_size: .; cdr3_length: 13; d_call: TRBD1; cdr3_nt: TGTGCCTGGAGTCGAAAGGGGGCGGACGAGCAGTACTTC; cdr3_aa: CAWSRKGADEQYF
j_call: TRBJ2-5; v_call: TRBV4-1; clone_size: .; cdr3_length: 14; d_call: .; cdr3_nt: TGCGCCAGCAGCCACAGCGTCCTGCTGGAGACCCAGTACTTC; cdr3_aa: CASSHSVLLETQYF
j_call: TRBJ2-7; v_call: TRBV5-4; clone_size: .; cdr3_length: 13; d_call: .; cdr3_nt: TGTGCCAGCAGCTTGGACACCACGGGGGTCGCGTACTTC; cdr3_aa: CASSLDTTGVAYF
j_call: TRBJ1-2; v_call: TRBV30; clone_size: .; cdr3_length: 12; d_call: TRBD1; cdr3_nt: TGTGCCTGGAGTAGACAGGGGTACGGCTACACCTTC; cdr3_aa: CAWSRQGYGYTF
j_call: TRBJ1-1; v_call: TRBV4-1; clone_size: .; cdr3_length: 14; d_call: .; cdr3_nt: TGCGCCAGCAGCAGGGGTGGGACTAACACTGAAGCTTTCTTT; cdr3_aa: CASSRGGTNTEAFF
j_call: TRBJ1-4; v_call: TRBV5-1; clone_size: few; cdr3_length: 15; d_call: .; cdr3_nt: TGCGCCAGTAGCATTACAGGAAGTTCTAATGAAAAACTGTTTTTT; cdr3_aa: CASSITGSSNEKLFF
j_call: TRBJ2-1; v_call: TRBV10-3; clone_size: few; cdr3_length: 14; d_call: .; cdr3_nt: TGTGCCATCAGTGCCAGGGTTGGGGTTTATGAGCAGTTCTTC; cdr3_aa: CAISARVGVYEQFF
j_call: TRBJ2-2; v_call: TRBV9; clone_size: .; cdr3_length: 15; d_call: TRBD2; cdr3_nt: TGTGCCAGCAGCGTAGCAGGGAGGGACACCGGGGAGCTGTTTTTT; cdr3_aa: CASSVAGRDTGELFF